What follows is one T cell receptor beta chain and its context. Here immunoSEQ multiplex PCR was the method, and the copy in TCRdb shows in-frame clones only, minus some. The data hold under 200,000 clones, with just over 90% observed a single time. This sample stems from a study of blood T cell repertoires in COVID-19. The CDR3 spans 17 residues. This sequence was found in a young man with acute or convalescent COVID-19. The V call is TRBV21-1, the J call TRBJ2-3; the D segment call TRBD1 is taken from the table without a DNA check. TRBV21-1 represents a pseudogene. The sample comprised peripheral blood. CDR3 loop: CASTPGQGARGTDTQYF. In nucleotides, the CDR3 is TGTGCCAGCACCCCGGGACAGGGCGCTCGGGGCACAGATACGCAGTATTTT.